Below are 28 T cell receptor beta chains sequenced from a single sample in a study of blood T cell repertoires in COVID-19. Generated by immunoSEQ multiplex PCR, the TCRdb table keeps only in-frame clones and is missing some. The profile shows 120,000 to 150,000 clones, 80% to 90% of them singletons. Source material: peripheral blood. Source of these receptors: a man in his 60s with active or convalescent COVID-19.

CDR3 sequence: CASSPEGVNTEAFF. The CDR3 coding sequence is TGTGCCAGCAGTCCTGAGGGGGTGAACACTGAAGCTTTCTTT. The chain recombines TRBV7-9 with TRBJ1-1, with D perhaps TRBD1 (6 bases). CDR3 length equals 14 residues. V lost 6 bases, J lost 0 bases, and 11 bases lay in between. CDR1 and CDR2 (germline): SEHNR, FQNEAQ (reference sequence).

The chain recombines TRBV10-3 with TRBJ1-3; no reliable D call. The length of the CDR3 is 15 residues. Germline V lookup: CDR1 ENHRY, CDR2 SYGVKD. The V end lost 8 bases, the J end lost 0 bases, and 14 bases lay between the germline ends. In DNA form, the CDR3 reads TGTGCCATCGCTGACGGGTCGGTCTCTGGAAACACCATATATTTT. This codes for CAIADGSVSGNTIYF.

V gene TRBV2 combines with J gene TRBJ2-1; TRBD1 agrees at 7 bases. V dropped 8 bases and J dropped 3; count of bases not matched to a gene: 7. Germline-derived CDR1 and CDR2 are SNHLY and FYNNEI. This CDR3 is built from 14 residues. The CDR3 sequence is CASQTGSNYNEQFF. The CDR3 coding sequence is TGTGCCAGCCAGACAGGGTCTAACTACAATGAGCAGTTCTTC. Full variable domain (outside the CDR3, taken from reference TRBV2 and TRBJ2-1): EPEVTQTPSHQVTQMGQEVILRCVPISNHLYFYWYRQILGQKVEFLVSFYNNEISEKSEIFDDQFSVERPDGSNFTLKIRSTKLEDSAMYFCASQTGSNYNEQFFGPGTRLTVL.

This rearrangement joins TRBV5-8 to TRBJ2-1; weak D call: TRBD2 (6 bases). The V gene lost 2 bases and the J gene lost 10 bases, with 10 bases spanning the gap. Germline assignment: CDR1 SGHTS and CDR2 YDEGEE. CDR3 size: 12 residues. CDR3 sequence: CASSFSEGEQFF. The CDR3 nucleotides read TGTGCCAGCAGCTTTTCGGAGGGGGAGCAGTTCTTC.

The CDR3 DNA sequence: TGTGCCAGCAGTTTATGGGGGCAGGGGGCGAACTATGGCTACACCTTC. Protein product: CASSLWGQGANYGYTF. This chain uses TRBV27 with TRBJ1-2; 8 bases align to TRBD1. CDR3 length: 16 amino acids. The V segment lost 1 base and the J segment 2 bases; nucleotides outside the gene matches: 6. The germline V gene has CDR1 MNHEY and CDR2 SMNVEV (reference sequence).

The rearrangement joins TRBV6-5 to TRBJ2-7; 7 bases fit TRBD1. Germline-derived CDR1 and CDR2 are MNHEY and SVGAGI. This CDR3 comprises 12 residues. The CDR3 bases are TGTGTCACAGCCCACAGGGGCCACGAGCAGTACTTC. Its translation: CVTAHRGHEQYF.

The rearrangement links TRBV6-5 to TRBJ1-4; no firm D call. The CDR3 runs 13 residues. V gave up 4 bases and J gave up 5 bases, with 8 bases separating them. CDR1 and CDR2 from the germline V gene are MNHEY and SVGAGI. The CDR3 here is CASSWAENEKLFF. In DNA, the CDR3 is TGTGCCAGCAGTTGGGCAGAAAATGAAAAACTGTTTTTT.

This chain uses TRBV27 with TRBJ1-2, with D maybe TRBD1 (5 bases). The germline V gene encodes CDR1 MNHEY and CDR2 SMNVEV (reference sequence). The V gene lost 5 bases and the J gene lost 8 bases, with 15 bases spanning the gap. This CDR3 spans 13 amino acids. The DNA of the CDR3 is TGTGCCAGCAGTCCAGGGTCTCTTGAGGGCTACACCTTC. Its translation is CASSPGSLEGYTF.

The rearrangement uses TRBV28 and TRBJ1-5; no clear D gene. Trimming took off 6 bases at V and 0 bases at J, with 21 bases between the two ends. Germline V gene sequence: CDR1 MDHEN, CDR2 SYDVKM. This CDR3 is 18 amino acids long. The CDR3 loop reads CASRLPERIPNSNQPQHF. CDR3 DNA sequence: TGTGCCAGCAGATTACCCGAGCGGATCCCTAATAGCAATCAGCCCCAGCATTTT.

This chain joins TRBV19 and TRBJ1-3; 9 bases map to TRBD1. The germline V gene encodes CDR1 LNHDA and CDR2 SQIVND (reference sequence). The CDR3 has 14 amino acids. The J segment lost 4 bases and the V segment lost 3 bases, leaving 1 base of the junction unmatched. In DNA form, the CDR3 reads TGTGCCAGTAGTATCGGACAGGGGGGAAACACCATATATTTT. Translating gives CASSIGQGGNTIYF.

The sample holds one count of this clone. This chain joins TRBV6-5 and TRBJ2-2, with 7 nucleotides matching TRBD1. Per germline, CDR1 MNHEY and CDR2 SVGAGI. This CDR3 is built from 16 residues. The V gene end was trimmed by 4 bases and the J gene end by 2 bases; junction bases not matched to a gene: 7. The CDR3 loop reads CASSSYRGPNTGELFF. CDR3 nucleotides: TGTGCCAGCAGTTCTTACAGGGGACCTAACACCGGGGAGCTGTTTTTT.

The rearrangement links TRBV6-5 to TRBJ2-7; 11 nucleotides match TRBD1. The germline V gene has CDR1 MNHEY and CDR2 SVGAGI. Trimming at V came to 2 bases and at J to 4 bases, leaving 4 bases not matched to a gene. The CDR3 is 15 amino acids. In DNA form, the CDR3 reads TGTGCCAGCAGTTACACCGGGACAGGGGGTTACGAGCAGTACTTC. Its protein product is CASSYTGTGGYEQYF.

The chain employs TRBV7-9 and TRBJ2-5; the D gene is possibly TRBD1 (6 bases). CDR3 size: 14 residues. CDR1 SEHNR and CDR2 FQNEAQ come from the germline V gene (reference sequence). V shed 5 bases and J shed 5 bases, with 15 bases lying between them. CDR3 nucleotide sequence: TGTGCCAGCAGCATTTACAGGGATGAGGAGACCCAGTACTTC. Translation gives CASSIYRDEETQYF.

This chain links TRBV28 with TRBJ2-3; the match to TRBD2 covers 12 bases. Germline V gene lookup returns CDR1 MDHEN and CDR2 SYDVKM. J was trimmed by 4 bases and V by 3 bases; bases with no gene match: 11. The CDR3 spans 18 residues. CDR3 nucleotide sequence: TGTGCCAGCAGTTTCCCCCCTAGCGGGAGGGCCGTGTCAGATACGCAGTATTTT. It specifies CASSFPPSGRAVSDTQYF.

V gene TRBV21-1 combines with J gene TRBJ2-3; the table's D call TRBD1 went unverified against the DNA. TRBV21-1 is designated a pseudogene. This CDR3 spans 14 amino acids. The CDR3 DNA is TGTGCCGAAGGGACAGGAGTCAGCACAGATACGCAGTATTTT. Encoded protein: CAEGTGVSTDTQYF.

The chain carries TRBV6-6 and TRBJ1-1; 7 bases map to TRBD1. The germline V gene has CDR1 MNHNY and CDR2 SVGAGI (reference sequence). J gave up 0 bases and V 6 bases, and 7 bases lay outside the gene matches. The CDR3 extends over 15 amino acids. The CDR3 nucleotides read TGTGCCAGCAGCACGTGGACAGGATTGAACACTGAAGCTTTCTTT. It encodes CASSTWTGLNTEAFF.

This chain uses TRBV7-9 with TRBJ2-7; 12 bases agree with TRBD2. J lost 5 bases, V lost 3 bases, and 8 bases had no gene match. The germline CDR1 and CDR2 sequences are SEHNR and FQNEAQ (reference sequence). The CDR3 totals 16 residues. CDR3 in DNA: TGTGCCAGCAGCTTCAGACTAGCGGGAGCCCTCGACGAGCAGTACTTC. Its protein product is CASSFRLAGALDEQYF. The full variable domain, in which reference TRBV7-9 and TRBJ2-7 provide the parts outside the CDR3, is DTGVSQNPRHKITKRGQNVTFRCDPISEHNRLYWYRQTLGQGPEFLTYFQNEAQLEKSRLLSDRFSAERPKGSFSTLEIQRTEQGDSAMYLCASSFRLAGALDEQYFGPGTRLTVT.

V and J are TRBV7-9 and TRBJ1-1; D may be TRBD1 (5 bases). The CDR3 length is 16 residues. V was trimmed by 2 bases and J by 1 base, leaving 14 bases between them. Germline-derived CDR1 and CDR2 are SEHNR and FQNEAQ (reference sequence). The CDR3 region is CASSLLSGLGNTEAFF. The CDR3 DNA reads TGTGCCAGCAGCTTATTGTCAGGGCTAGGGAACACTGAAGCTTTCTTT.

This chain joins TRBV5-5 and TRBJ1-5; the D gene is possibly TRBD1 (5 bases). V was trimmed by 2 bases and J by 5 bases, leaving 8 bases between them. The length of the CDR3 is 13 residues. The germline V gene encodes CDR1 SGHKS and CDR2 YYEKEE (reference sequence). This CDR3 is CASSFRVDQPQHF. Here the CDR3 DNA reads TGTGCCAGCAGCTTCAGGGTCGATCAGCCCCAGCATTTT.

This chain uses TRBV28 with TRBJ2-6, with D perhaps TRBD2 (6 bases). V gave up 2 bases and J gave up 0 bases, with 11 bases separating them. Looked up from germline, CDR1 is MDHEN and CDR2 is SYDVKM. The CDR3 runs to 17 residues. The CDR3 spells CASSLGGVVSGANVLTF. The CDR3 bases are TGTGCCAGCAGTTTAGGAGGGGTGGTCTCTGGGGCCAACGTCCTGACTTTC.

The chain carries TRBV7-8 and TRBJ1-2, with unresolved D. The CDR3 has 15 amino acids. The V end lost 0 bases, the J end lost 4 bases, and 12 bases lay between the germline ends. The V gene's germline CDR1 is SGHVS and CDR2 FQNEAQ. DNA of the CDR3: TGTGCCAGCAGCTTAGCGCTTCTACCAATCTATGGCTACACCTTC. It encodes CASSLALLPIYGYTF. Using reference TRBV7-8 and TRBJ1-2 for the parts outside the CDR3, the full variable domain is GAGVSQSPRYKVAKRGQDVALRCDPISGHVSLFWYQQALGQGPEFLTYFQNEAQLDKSGLPSDRFFAERPEGSVSTLKIQRTQQEDSAVYLCASSLALLPIYGYTFGSGTRLTVV.

This clone was recorded only once. This chain joins TRBV5-1 and TRBJ2-3; weak D call: TRBD2 (6 bases). The CDR3 runs to 15 residues. V lost 0 bases to trimming and J lost 2 bases, with 10 bases between them. Germline V gene data show CDR1 as SGHRS and CDR2 as YFSETQ. CDR3 protein: CASSLGSGVTDTQYF. For the CDR3, the DNA is TGCGCCAGCAGCTTGGGTAGCGGCGTCACAGATACGCAGTATTTT.

The V and J genes are TRBV9 and TRBJ2-7, with D unresolved. The CDR3 is 14 amino acids. Trimming removed 7 bases from V and 0 bases from J, with 14 bases in between. Per the germline V gene, CDR1 is SGDLS and CDR2 is YYNGEE. CDR3 in DNA: TGTGCCAGCGGCCCACAACAAAGCTCCTACGAGCAGTACTTC. Amino acids: CASGPQQSSYEQYF.

The chain combines TRBV7-9 with TRBJ2-5; no firm D call. V was cut by 1 base and J by 5 bases, with 8 bases left in between. Per the germline V gene, CDR1 is SEHNR and CDR2 is FQNEAQ (reference sequence). The CDR3 loop spans 13 amino acids. For the CDR3, the DNA is TGTGCCAGCAGCTTAGGAAATGAGGAGACCCAGTACTTC. Its protein is CASSLGNEETQYF.

The J gene is TRBJ1-1, the V gene TRBV2, with D perhaps TRBD1 (6 bases). V was shortened by 5 bases and J by 2 bases, with 12 bases between the two germline ends. Germline CDR1 is SNHLY and CDR2 is FYNNEI. There are 14 residues in the CDR3. This CDR3 is CASSRTRGNTEAFF. The CDR3 DNA is TGTGCCAGCAGTCGAACCAGGGGAAACACTGAAGCTTTCTTT.

The chain recombines TRBV6-2 or TRBV6-3 with TRBJ2-3; 8 bases agree with TRBD2. Germline V lookup: CDR1 MNHEY, CDR2 SVGEGT. This CDR3 has 17 residues. Losses at the gene ends were 0 bases for V and 6 bases for J; bases not matched to a gene: 11. DNA for the CDR3: TGTGCCAGCAGTTACTCGATTGCGGGAGGCGCAGGGGATACGCAGTATTTT. Protein sequence: CASSYSIAGGAGDTQYF.

The rearrangement links TRBV24-1 to TRBJ2-1; 7 bases fit TRBD2. There are 14 residues in the CDR3. The V gene end was trimmed by 6 bases and the J gene end by 5 bases; junction bases not matched to a gene: 6. The germline V gene encodes CDR1 KGHDR and CDR2 SFDVKD. CDR3 DNA sequence: TGTGCCACCAGTCAACCCCGGGGGGACAATGAGCAGTTCTTC. Translation: CATSQPRGDNEQFF.

This chain connects TRBV24-1 to TRBJ2-3; no firm D call. V lost 5 bases to trimming and J lost 0 bases, with 5 bases between them. CDR1 and CDR2 from the germline V gene are KGHDR and SFDVKD. The CDR3 is 13 residues long. CDR3 nucleotide sequence: TGTGCCACCAGTGGGGCGAGCACAGATACGCAGTATTTT. Protein: CATSGASTDTQYF.